The sequence of this TCR beta chain was determined in a study of lymphopenia after photon versus proton radiotherapy. Generated by immunoSEQ multiplex PCR, the TCRdb table keeps only in-frame clones and is missing some. The repertoire holds approximately 65,000 clones, with approximately 90% as singletons. Study results and caveats: Better survival with proton therapy was suggested as possible, not demonstrated. Larger post-nadir TCR diversity loss correlated inversely with survival in deceased patients. Post-nadir diversity loss with photons came from oligoclonal expansion, particularly CD8+ Temra cells. Proton therapy kept repertoires fairly stable, unlike photons, which gained effector/memory cells.

A remark on this clone: The antigen is not known.

The V and J ends lost 5 bases and 2 bases, in that order; junction bases with no gene match: 8. The CDR3 has 15 residues. Germline V gives CDR1 SGHTA, CDR2 FQGNSA. The sequenced sample was peripheral blood, obtained from a patient treated with photon-based radiotherapy. The chain links TRBV7-2 to TRBJ1-1; 7 bases are shared with TRBD1. The clonotype was recovered from a woman between 65 and 79 years old with pancreatic cancer. The CDR3 loop is CASSVSGGKNTEAFF. DNA for the CDR3: TGTGCCAGCAGCGTCTCAGGGGGTAAAAACACTGAAGCTTTCTTT.